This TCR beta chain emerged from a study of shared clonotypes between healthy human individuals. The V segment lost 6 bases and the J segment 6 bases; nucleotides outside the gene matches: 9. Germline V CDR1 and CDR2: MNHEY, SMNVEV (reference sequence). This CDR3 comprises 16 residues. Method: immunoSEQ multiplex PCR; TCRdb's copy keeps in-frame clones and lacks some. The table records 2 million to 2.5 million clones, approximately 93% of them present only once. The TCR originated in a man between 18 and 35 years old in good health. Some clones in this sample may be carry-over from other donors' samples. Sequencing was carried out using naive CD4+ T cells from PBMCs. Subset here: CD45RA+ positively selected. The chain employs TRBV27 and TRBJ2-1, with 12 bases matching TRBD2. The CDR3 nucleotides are TGTGCCAGCAGCCCCCGGACTAGCGGGATGCGCAATGAGCAGTTCTTC. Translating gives CASSPRTSGMRNEQFF.